This T cell receptor beta chain was captured in a study of T cells in Graves' hyperthyroidism and ophthalmopathy. The CDR3 spans 15 residues. Trimming took 1 base from V and 4 from J; bases not matched to a gene: 2. Germline CDR1 LGHDT, CDR2 YNNKEL (reference sequence). TCR beta CDR3 sequences were amplified from RNA transcripts. The HTBI primer set drove a first-round RT-PCR of the TCR CDR3. MiXCR, run by TCRdb on the multiplex PCR reads, gives a single entry per CDR3 protein. The sample holds 370,000 or so distinct CDR3 sequences, roughly 25% seen once. Lactation, pregnancy, other autoimmune disease or uncontrolled infection excluded patients.

The receptor comes from a man aged 50-60 years with Graves' hyperthyroidism. The sequenced sample consisted of blood. The chain combines TRBV3-1 with TRBJ2-7; 12 bases map to TRBD2. CDR3 region: CASSQGLAGAYEQYF. CDR3 DNA sequence: TGTGCCAGCAGCCAAGGACTAGCGGGAGCTTACGAGCAGTACTTC.